These 27 T cell receptor beta chains were all obtained from the same sample, sequenced in a study of T-cell reconstitution after alpha-beta-depleted transplantation in children. The TCRbeta library incorporated unique molecular identifiers. MiXCR, run by TCRdb on the PCR reads, gives a single entry per CDR3 protein. The sample shows 200,000 to 250,000 distinct CDR3 sequences, 7.5% to 9.5% of them seen only once. Here the sequenced sample was PBMCs, mostly from graft donor cells, taken 180 days after TCRalphabeta/CD19-depleted stem cell transplant. These TCRs come from a male patient aged 5 to 17 who had a stem cell transplant for acute lymphoblastic leukemia, so the T cells may come from the graft donor.

This clonotype has a count of ten or more. This chain links TRBV25-1 with TRBJ2-3; TRBD2 aligns across 9 bases. The germline V gene encodes CDR1 MGHDK and CDR2 SYGVNS. The V and J ends lost 4 bases and 1 base, in that order; junction bases with no gene match: 0. This CDR3 comprises 14 residues. The CDR3 spells CASSGLAGTDTQYF. The CDR3, as DNA: TGTGCCAGCAGTGGACTAGCGGGCACAGATACGCAGTATTTT.

Ten or more counts support this clonotype. The chain combines TRBV27 with TRBJ2-2, with TRBD1 as a possible D gene (6 bases). The CDR3 totals 15 residues. V shed 5 bases and J shed 1 base, with 11 bases lying between them. Germline lookup yields CDR1 MNHEY and CDR2 SMNVEV (reference sequence). Here the CDR3 DNA reads TGTGCCAGCAGTAATCCAGGGGTGAACACCGGGGAGCTGTTTTTT. Protein sequence: CASSNPGVNTGELFF.

This clonotype was recorded at least ten times. This chain uses TRBV2 with TRBJ1-2; 9 bases are a match to TRBD1. Germline V gene data show CDR1 as SNHLY and CDR2 as FYNNEI. This CDR3 comprises 15 residues. Unmatched junction bases numbered 10, after V lost 10 bases and J lost 1 base. The CDR3 DNA reads TGTGCCATTGGGGGTGGGACAGGGCTTAACTATGGCTACACCTTC. Its translation is CAIGGGTGLNYGYTF.

The rearrangement joins TRBV7-6 to TRBJ2-5; 8 bases align to TRBD2. J lost 3 bases, V lost 5 bases, and 8 bases had no gene match. Germline CDR1 and CDR2: SGHVS and FNYEAQ. There are 15 residues in the CDR3. The CDR3 bases are TGTGCCAGCAGCACCAACCCGGGACTAGAAGAGACCCAGTACTTC. It encodes CASSTNPGLEETQYF. Complete variable domain (other parts from reference TRBV7-6 and TRBJ2-5): GAGVSQSPRYKVTKRGQDVALRCDPISGHVSLYWYRQALGQGPEFLTYFNYEAQQDKSGLPNDRFSAERPEGSISTLTIQRTEQRDSAMYRCASSTNPGLEETQYFGPGTRLLVL.

The chain couples TRBV19 to TRBJ2-1, with TRBD2 as a possible D gene (5 bases). The CDR3 consists of 16 residues. Trimming left V 4 bases short and J 9 bases short, with 22 bases between. Germline V gives CDR1 LNHDA, CDR2 SQIVND (reference sequence). The CDR3 sequence is CASSKGTRGPFGEQFF. In DNA, the CDR3 is TGTGCCAGTAGTAAGGGTACTAGAGGCCCTTTTGGTGAGCAGTTCTTC.

This clonotype was detected ten times or more. An end of the junction differs from the germline gene, which may be a read error. The chain employs TRBV7-7 and TRBJ2-1, with a possible D match to TRBD1 (5 bases). Per the germline V gene, CDR1 is SSHAT and CDR2 is FNYEAQ (reference sequence). This CDR3 comprises 15 residues. The CDR3 loop reads CASSLGVLTLNEQFF. The DNA for the CDR3 is TGTGCTAGCAGCTTAGGGGTTCTAACCCTCAATGAGCAGTTCTTC. The full variable domain, in which reference TRBV7-7 and TRBJ2-1 provide the parts outside the CDR3, is GAGVSQSPRYKVTKRGQDVTLRCDPISSHATLYWYQQALGQGPEFLTYFNYEAQPDKSGLPSDRFSAERPEGSISTLTIQRTEQRDSAMYRCASSLGVLTLNEQFFGPGTRLTVL.

In this sample, this clonotype turned up many times. The chain carries TRBV6-4 and TRBJ2-2, with D tentatively TRBD1 (6 bases). The germline CDR1 and CDR2 sequences are MRHNA and SNTAGT. CDR3 length equals 15 residues. Trimming took off 9 bases at V and 0 bases at J, with 14 bases between the two ends. The CDR3 here is CARFRDIANTGELFF. The DNA of the CDR3 is TGTGCCAGATTCCGGGACATCGCGAACACCGGGGAGCTGTTTTTT.

In the case of this clonotype: Just one base apart from a much larger clone, this may be a read error. This sequence joins TRBV19 and TRBJ2-7; 11 bases fit TRBD2. V lost 3 bases, J lost 3 bases, and 13 bases stayed unmatched. Germline V gene sequence: CDR1 LNHDA, CDR2 SQIVND (reference sequence). The length of the CDR3 is 18 residues. CDR3: CASSIRVPGLAAYYEQYF. CDR3 nucleotides: TGTGCCAGTAGTATCCGAGTACCGGGACTAGCGGCTTACTACGAGCAGTACTTC.

The sample holds a few counts of this clonotype. CDR3 in DNA: TGTGCCAGCAGTTACGGACAGTTCCCCTACAATGAGCAGTTCTTC. Its protein is CASSYGQFPYNEQFF. The chain carries TRBV6-2 or TRBV6-3 and TRBJ2-1, with TRBD1 as a possible D gene (6 bases). This CDR3 has 15 residues. CDR1 and CDR2 from the germline V gene are MNHEY and SVGEGT. Trimming cost V 2 bases and J 2 bases, with 10 bases left between them.

Many counts were recorded for this clonotype. This chain links TRBV5-1 with TRBJ2-6; D call uncertain. The germline V and J ends were trimmed by 5 bases and 4 bases, with 10 bases remaining between them. Per the germline V gene, CDR1 is SGHRS and CDR2 is YFSETQ. This CDR3 is 14 amino acids long. CDR3 in DNA: TGCGCCAGCAGTTCCAGCTCAGGGGCCAACGTCCTGACTTTC. Translating it yields CASSSSSGANVLTF. Based on the CDR3 plus reference TRBV5-1 and TRBJ2-6, the full variable domain is KAGVTQTPRYLIKTRGQQVTLSCSPISGHRSVSWYQQTPGQGLQFLFEYFSETQRNKGNFPGRFSGRQFSNSRSEMNVSTLELGDSALYLCASSSSSGANVLTFGAGSRLTVL.

This clonotype occurred many times. The V call is TRBV4-2, the J call TRBJ2-3; possibly TRBD2 for D (6 bases). CDR3 length: 14 amino acids. Germline-derived CDR1 and CDR2 are LGHNA and YNFKEQ. V gave up 1 base and J gave up 3 bases, with 8 bases separating them. The CDR3 region is CASSQVGGTDTQYF. The DNA of the CDR3 is TGTGCCAGCAGCCAAGTGGGGGGTACAGATACGCAGTATTTT.

The sample holds many counts of this clonotype. The CDR3 sequence: CASSLSGMGDYGYTF. CDR3 coding DNA: TGTGCCAGCAGTTTATCAGGGATGGGGGACTATGGCTACACCTTC. V usage is TRBV12-3 or TRBV12-4 and J usage is TRBJ1-2; possibly TRBD1 for D (5 bases). The CDR3 extends over 15 amino acids. V was pared by 2 bases and J by 3 bases, with 13 bases between.

This clonotype was counted ten times or more. The gene calls are TRBV7-2 and TRBJ2-7; D is possibly TRBD2 (6 bases). V lost 1 base and J 3 bases, leaving 13 bases between the germline ends. Germline-derived CDR1 and CDR2 are SGHTA and FQGNSA. This CDR3 is 15 amino acids long. The CDR3 DNA sequence: TGTGCCAGCAGCTTAGATGCGCGGGGATTCTACGAGCAGTACTTC. Its protein is CASSLDARGFYEQYF.

This clonotype was seen at least ten times. The V gene is TRBV6-1, the J gene TRBJ2-5, with TRBD2 identical over 8 bases. CDR3 size: 15 residues. Per germline, CDR1 MNHNS and CDR2 SASEGT. The ends lost 3 bases at V and 3 bases at J; junction bases unmatched: 6. DNA for the CDR3: TGTGCCAGCAGTGATCCGGGACTAGGGAAAGAGACCCAGTACTTC. Translation gives CASSDPGLGKETQYF.

The rearrangement links TRBV5-7 to TRBJ1-5; D gene uncertain. TRBV5-7 is an open reading frame whose function is uncertain. This CDR3 is built from 14 residues. V dropped 9 bases and J dropped 3 bases, with 16 bases sitting between them. CDR3 loop: CAMGPRRDNQPQHF. The CDR3 region has the DNA TGTGCCATGGGCCCCAGGCGGGACAATCAGCCCCAGCATTTT.

This clonotype was seen a few times. The CDR3 loop is CASSAPGSRTEAFF. The CDR3 bases are TGTGCCAGCAGTGCTCCAGGGAGTCGAACTGAAGCTTTCTTT. The genes are TRBV28 and TRBJ1-1; D might be TRBD1 (5 bases). Trimming shortened V by 5 bases and J by 5 bases, and 15 bases separated the two germline ends. The CDR3 is 14 amino acids. Looked up from germline, CDR1 is MDHEN and CDR2 is SYDVKM.

The rearrangement uses TRBV20-1 and TRBJ2-3; D might be TRBD1 (6 bases). The CDR3 spans 13 residues. Germline-derived CDR1 and CDR2 are DFQATT and SNEGSKA (reference sequence). Trimming stripped 6 bases from V and 5 bases from J, with 15 bases between. For the CDR3, the DNA is TGCAGTGCCCCCAGAGGCAGGGGAGATACGCAGTATTTT. It codes for CSAPRGRGDTQYF.

This clonotype has just a few counts. The V gene is TRBV20-1, the J gene TRBJ2-5; 12 bases fit TRBD2. Trimming cost V 6 bases and J 5 bases; bases outside gene matches: 19. This CDR3 region has 18 residues. Germline V gene lookup returns CDR1 DFQATT and CDR2 SNEGSKA (reference sequence). The CDR3 region is CSATPTGLAGGPSETQYF. In DNA form, the CDR3 reads TGCAGTGCCACTCCCACAGGCCTAGCGGGGGGGCCCAGTGAGACCCAGTACTTC.

The gene calls are TRBV12-3 or TRBV12-4 and TRBJ1-2; tentative D call: TRBD1 (6 bases). This CDR3 is built from 15 residues. Trimming left V 4 bases short and J 4 bases short, with 16 bases between. CDR3 bases: TGTGCCAGCAGTTCTAGGCCGGACAGATTCTATGGCTACACCTTC. It encodes CASSSRPDRFYGYTF.

In regard to this clonotype: A much larger clone lies a single base off, so this may be a read error. The chain joins TRBV28 to TRBJ2-3; 7 nucleotides line up with TRBD2. Looked up from germline, CDR1 is MDHEN and CDR2 is SYDVKM. V lost 6 bases and J lost 14; bases outside the gene matches: 8. This CDR3 is built from 11 residues. CDR3 amino acids: CASRSWREWYF. The CDR3 DNA is TGTGCCAGCAGGTCCTGGCGGGAGTGGTATTTT.

This clonotype was observed many times. The rearrangement links TRBV5-1 to TRBJ2-2; tentatively, D is TRBD2 (6 bases). Germline V CDR1 and CDR2: SGHRS, YFSETQ. The V and J ends lost 4 bases and 9 bases respectively, with 25 bases between them. The CDR3 has 17 amino acids. CDR3 sequence: CASSRSVGAGIYRELFF. The CDR3, as DNA: TGCGCCAGCAGCCGCTCGGTCGGGGCGGGGATTTATCGGGAGCTGTTTTTT. Filled out from reference TRBV5-1 and TRBJ2-2, the complete variable domain reads KAGVTQTPRYLIKTRGQQVTLSCSPISGHRSVSWYQQTPGQGLQFLFEYFSETQRNKGNFPGRFSGRQFSNSRSEMNVSTLELGDSALYLCASSRSVGAGIYRELFFGEGSRLTVL.

This clonotype was counted at least ten times. The CDR3 DNA sequence: TGTGCCAGCAGTTACTTGACAGGCTGGGGGATAAACACTGAAGCTTTCTTT. Its translation: CASSYLTGWGINTEAFF. The J gene is TRBJ1-1, the V gene TRBV6-5, with D tentatively TRBD1 (6 bases). V was clipped by 1 base and J by 2 bases, with 17 bases between them. Germline V gives CDR1 MNHEY, CDR2 SVGAGI. The CDR3 is 17 amino acids.

This clonotype was found many times. The V and J genes are TRBV28 and TRBJ2-1, with 7 bases fitting TRBD2. This CDR3 is built from 20 residues. Germline lookup yields CDR1 MDHEN and CDR2 SYDVKM. The junction had 23 bases not matched to a gene; V was cut back by 7 bases and J by 2 bases. The CDR3 spells CASTSSWGHAGVVAYNEQFF. The CDR3 nucleotides are TGTGCCAGCACCTCCAGTTGGGGCCATGCGGGAGTGGTTGCCTACAATGAGCAGTTCTTC. Full variable domain (outside the CDR3, taken from reference TRBV28 and TRBJ2-1): DVKVTQSSRYLVKRTGEKVFLECVQDMDHENMFWYRQDPGLGLRLIYFSYDVKMKEKGDIPEGYSVSREKKERFSLILESASTNQTSMYLCASTSSWGHAGVVAYNEQFFGPGTRLTVL.

This clonotype has at least ten counts. The rearrangement joins TRBV20-1 to TRBJ2-7; 11 bases fit TRBD2. Germline V CDR1 and CDR2: DFQATT, SNEGSKA (reference sequence). This CDR3 contains 13 residues. The junction had 6 bases not matched to a gene; V was cut back by 4 bases and J by 7 bases. CDR3: CSANSGGAGEQYF. The CDR3 DNA follows: TGCAGTGCTAATAGCGGGGGGGCTGGTGAGCAGTACTTC.

On this clonotype: This may arise from a read error, as a much more abundant clone is one base away. The rearrangement links TRBV20-1 to TRBJ1-1, with D uncertain. The CDR3 consists of 11 residues. Trimming stripped 7 bases from V and 1 base from J, with 7 bases between. Germline-derived CDR1 and CDR2 are DFQATT and SNEGSKA (reference sequence). The CDR3: CSVLRNTEAFF. The CDR3 region has the DNA TGCAGTGTTCTTAGGAACACTGAAGCTTTCTTT.

This clonotype was recorded many times. The chain joins TRBV12-3 or TRBV12-4 to TRBJ2-7; D assignment may be TRBD1 or TRBD2 (6 bases each). Between the trimmed V and J ends, which lost 6 bases and 2 bases, there was a span of 14 bases. The CDR3 is 14 residues long. The CDR3 sequence is CASSLQGGPYEQYF. CDR3 coding DNA: TGTGCCAGCAGCCTACAGGGAGGTCCCTACGAGCAGTACTTC.

This chain connects TRBV18 to TRBJ1-1; 8 bases are shared with TRBD1. The CDR3 spans 14 residues. With 3 bases clipped from V and 8 bases from J, the junction kept 8 bases outside the gene matches. Germline V CDR1 and CDR2: KGHSH, LQKENI. Here the CDR3 reads CASSPPGQASEAFF. For the CDR3, the DNA is TGTGCCAGCTCACCCCCGGGACAGGCTTCCGAAGCTTTCTTT.